The source of this TCR delta chain is a study of gamma-delta T cells after stem cell transplantation (dated by TCRdb to 2015 to 2016). The receptor library was made with RT-PCR. Data came from an Illumina MiSeq. In TCRdb, clones were called once more from the public reads by CATT, and rows of identical DNA were later combined. This sample has approximately 6,200 delta-chain clones in its table, and approximately 1.9% of those were observed once. The ten biggest clones cover approximately 20% of the sample. Points on this clone: Its antigen specificity is not known. Translating this DNA gives a protein that differs at residue 8 from the TCRdb one, which belongs to a much larger clone; a read error is likely, and the protein shown is this translation.

The trim is 3 bases for V and 0 bases for J, with a gap of 19 bases between the germline ends. In the germline V gene, CDR1 corresponds to GEAIGNYY and CDR2 to EKD. The CDR3 spans 17 residues, from the cysteine through the phenylalanine. Left in the record is the CDR3 DNA by itself, 51 bases read in frame from the first base. The V and J genes are TRDV2 and TRDJ1; the D gene is possibly TRDD3, with 6 bases matching. This sequence was found in a human donor. It is not recorded whose cells these are; they may come from a transplant donor. The specimen was gamma-delta T cells. The sequenced DNA: TGTGCCTGTGACCCCGTAACTTGGGGATTCTACACCGATAAACTCATCTTT. Its coded protein is CACDPVTWGFYTDKLIF.